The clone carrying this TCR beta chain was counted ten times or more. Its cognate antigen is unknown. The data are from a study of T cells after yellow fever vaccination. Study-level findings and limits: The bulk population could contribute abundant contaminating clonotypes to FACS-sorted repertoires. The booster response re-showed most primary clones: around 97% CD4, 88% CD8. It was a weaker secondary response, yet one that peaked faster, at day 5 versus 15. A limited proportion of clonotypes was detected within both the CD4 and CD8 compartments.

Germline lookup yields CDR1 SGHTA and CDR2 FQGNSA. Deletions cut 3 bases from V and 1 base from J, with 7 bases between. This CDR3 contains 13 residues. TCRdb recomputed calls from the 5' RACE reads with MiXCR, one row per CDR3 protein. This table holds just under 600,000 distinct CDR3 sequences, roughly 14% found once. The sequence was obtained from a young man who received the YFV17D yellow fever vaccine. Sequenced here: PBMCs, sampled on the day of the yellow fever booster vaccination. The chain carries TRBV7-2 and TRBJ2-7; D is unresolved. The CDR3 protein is CASSFTDSYEQYF. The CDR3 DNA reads TGTGCCAGCAGCTTCACGGATTCCTACGAGCAGTACTTC.